A selection of T cell receptor beta chains follows, all from one sample in a study of cytomegalovirus exposure and HLA in healthy donors. The assay was immunoSEQ multiplex PCR, and TCRdb's table has in-frame clones only and misses some. The sample carries around 64,000 clones, 85% recorded once. The sequenced sample was PBMCs. All receptors come from a female donor in good health and CMV-seronegative. The CDR3 runs from the conserved cysteine through the conserved F or W. A D gene is named only where the DNA matches it firmly. Where a row states a size, it is once, few, many or the class of an expanded clone; other rows omit it.

d_call j_call v_call clone_size cdr3_length cdr3_nt cdr3_aa
TRBD2 TRBJ2-1 TRBV5-4 . 16 TGTGCCAGCAGCTATGGACTAGCGGGCCAGAACAATGAGCAGTTCTTC CASSYGLAGQNNEQFF
. TRBJ1-2 TRBV9 . 14 TGTGCCAGCAGCGTAGGGTCGGGTTCGGGTGGCTACACCTTC CASSVGSGSGGYTF
. TRBJ2-7 TRBV7-9 . 13 TGTGCCAGCAGCTTAGCAACAGGGAGTGAGCAGTACTTC CASSLATGSEQYF
. TRBJ2-3 TRBV4-2 . 15 TGTGCCAGCAGCCAATATCCAGGGGGCACAGATACGCAGTATTTT CASSQYPGGTDTQYF
. TRBJ1-2 TRBV7-9 . 12 TGTGCCAGCAGCACATGGTCCGATGGCTACACCTTC CASSTWSDGYTF
TRBD2 TRBJ2-1 TRBV13 . 15 TGTGCCAGCAGCCCTGGGACTAGCGGGAGTGATGAGCAGTTCTTC CASSPGTSGSDEQFF
TRBD1 TRBJ1-2 TRBV6-5 . 15 TGTGCCAGCAGTCCAAGACAGGGGGCTTATGATGGCTACACCTTC CASSPRQGAYDGYTF
TRBD2 TRBJ2-7 TRBV10-1 . 16 TGCGCCAGCAGTGAGTGTAGGGCGGGAGGGCCCGACGAGCAGTACTTC CASSECRAGGPDEQYF
TRBD1 TRBJ1-3 TRBV19 few 15 TGTGCCAGTAGACTATCGACAGGGACTGGAAACACCATATATTTT CASRLSTGTGNTIYF
. TRBJ1-1 TRBV7-4 . 15 TGTGCCAGCAGCCTACGGGACACACAGAACACTGAAGCTTTCTTT CASSLRDTQNTEAFF
TRBD1 TRBJ1-6 TRBV5-4 . 14 TGTGCCAGCAGCCCAACAGGGGCTAATTCACCCCTCCACTTT CASSPTGANSPLHF
. TRBJ1-2 TRBV27 . 14 TGTGCCAGCAGTTTATCGTCCGGGTGGAATGGCTACACCTTC CASSLSSGWNGYTF
. TRBJ2-4 TRBV4-2 . 13 TGTGCCAGCAGCCCCCGCCCGGAGGACATTCAGTACTTC CASSPRPEDIQYF
. TRBJ1-5 TRBV7-2 . 15 TGTGCCAGCAGCAGCAGGGGCTATAGCAATCAGCCCCAGCATTTT CASSSRGYSNQPQHF
. TRBJ2-2 TRBV5-1 . 13 TGCGCCAGCAGCTTGGCCAAAACCGGGGAGCTGTTTTTT CASSLAKTGELFF
. TRBJ2-1 TRBV15 . 14 TGTGCCACCAGCGACGGGGGAACCTACAATGAGCAGTTCTTC CATSDGGTYNEQFF
TRBD1 TRBJ1-5 TRBV28 . 13 TGTGCCAGCAGACAGGGGGCCAATCAGCCCCAGCATTTT CASRQGANQPQHF
. TRBJ2-7 TRBV7-9 . 17 TGTGCCAGCAGCCGAACCCCCCTGGGTCCTAGCTCCTACGAGCAGTACTTC CASSRTPLGPSSYEQYF
TRBD2 TRBJ2-1 TRBV19 . 13 TGTGCCAGTAGTATACCGACTAGCTATGAGCAGTTCTTC CASSIPTSYEQFF
. TRBJ1-1 TRBV4-2 . 14 TGTGCCAGCAGCCAAGAGTCGAGGTACACTGAAGCTTTCTTT CASSQESRYTEAFF
TRBD1 TRBJ1-5 TRBV19 . 15 TGTGCCAGTAGTAACGGCGGGACAGGCAAACAGCCCCAGCATTTT CASSNGGTGKQPQHF
. TRBJ1-4 TRBV19 . 18 TGTGCCAGTAGTCCTCGAATAGTGGGAGGGTTCACTAATGAAAAACTGTTTTTT CASSPRIVGGFTNEKLFF
TRBD1 TRBJ2-5 TRBV6-1 . 13 TGTGCCAGCCGGACAGGCCAACAAGAGACCCAGTACTTC CASRTGQQETQYF
. TRBJ1-5 TRBV23-1 . 14 TGCGCCAGCAGCCGACAGGTTAGCAATCAGCCCCAGCATTTT CASSRQVSNQPQHF
. TRBJ2-3 TRBV29-1 . 9 TGCAGCGTTTCTAATACGCAGTATTTT CSVSNTQYF
. TRBJ2-7 TRBV1 . 16 TGCACCAGCAGCCAAGATCAGGCACTAGTGGTCTACGAGCAGTACTTC CTSSQDQALVVYEQYF
TRBD1 TRBJ1-4 TRBV12-5 once 18 TGTGCTAGTGGTTTGGGGAGGACAGGGGGCTTCAATAATGAAAAACTGTTTTTT CASGLGRTGGFNNEKLFF
TRBD1 TRBJ1-5 TRBV5-6 . 16 TGTGCCAGCAGCTTGTTCGGGACAGGGCCTAATCAGCCCCAGCATTTT CASSLFGTGPNQPQHF
TRBD2 TRBJ2-7 TRBV7-9 . 15 TGTGCCAGCAGCGCAGGACTAGGTCAAGGCTACGAGCAGTACTTC CASSAGLGQGYEQYF
TRBD2 TRBJ2-7 TRBV28 . 20 TGTGCCAGCAGAAACCCATTAGGGGGGACTAGCGTGTGGGGCTCCTACGAGCAGTACTTC CASRNPLGGTSVWGSYEQYF
TRBD2 TRBJ2-2 TRBV27 few 17 TGTGCCAGCAGTTTAGTTTCGGGTAGCGGGAGGCCCGGGGAGCTGTTTTTT CASSLVSGSGRPGELFF
. TRBJ1-1 TRBV25-1 . 14 TGTGCCAGCAGTGAATTGGGGAGAGCCACTGAAGCTTTCTTT CASSELGRATEAFF
. TRBJ2-1 TRBV9 . 16 TGTGCCAGCAGCGACGACGGCCTGGGGCGACACAATGAGCAGTTCTTC CASSDDGLGRHNEQFF
. TRBJ2-2 TRBV5-1 . 16 TGCGCCAGCAGCGTCGGCGGGTGGGCCGGGACCGGGGAGCTGTTTTTT CASSVGGWAGTGELFF
. TRBJ1-1 TRBV5-1 . 15 TGCGCCAGCAGCTTGGTGGAGGGGAGCGTTACTGAAGCTTTCTTT CASSLVEGSVTEAFF
TRBD2 TRBJ2-1 TRBV2 . 15 TGTGCCACCGGGACTAGCGGGAGGGGGTTATATGAGCAGTTCTTC CATGTSGRGLYEQFF
TRBD2 TRBJ2-7 TRBV6-1 . 13 TGTGCCAGCATTAGCGGGTACTCCTACGAGCAGTGCTTC CASISGYSYEQCF
. TRBJ1-2 TRBV7-2 . 16 TGTGCCAGCAGCGCCAGCGACTCGGCTTGGAGGTGGGGCTACACCTTC CASSASDSAWRWGYTF
. TRBJ2-1 TRBV5-6 few 12 TGTGCCAGCAGCTTGGGAGGGCATGAGCAGTTCTTC CASSLGGHEQFF
. TRBJ1-2 TRBV6-1 . 14 TGTGCCATCCGGGCGGGGTATATTTCCTATGGCTACACCTTC CAIRAGYISYGYTF
. TRBJ1-4 TRBV7-2 . 15 TGTGCCAGCAGCTTCGACGGCGCCGGGAATGAAAAACTGTTTTTT CASSFDGAGNEKLFF
TRBD1 TRBJ1-5 TRBV30 . 15 TGTGCCTGGAGTGTAAGGGACAGGGGGAATCAGCCCCAGCATTTT CAWSVRDRGNQPQHF
. TRBJ1-2 TRBV27 few 13 TGTGCCAGCAGCTTCGAACCCAAGGGGGGCTACACCTTC CASSFEPKGGYTF
. TRBJ2-1 TRBV29-1 . 12 TGCAGCGTTGAACCAAAAGAGACAGTGGCGTTCTTC CSVEPKETVAFF
. TRBJ1-4 TRBV6-6 . 14 TGTGCCAGCAGTTACTCAGGACAGAATGAAAAACTGTTTTTT CASSYSGQNEKLFF
TRBD1 TRBJ2-3 TRBV2 . 16 TGTGCCAGCAGTGATATCGACAGGGTGGCCCCAGATACGCAGTATTTT CASSDIDRVAPDTQYF
TRBD2 TRBJ2-3 TRBV5-4 . 15 TGTGCCAGCAGATCTAGCGGGGGGGCCACAGATACGCAGTATTTT CASRSSGGATDTQYF
. TRBJ2-7 TRBV5-4 . 12 TGTGCCAGCAGCTTCGGGGGCTACGAGCAGTACTTC CASSFGGYEQYF
TRBD2 TRBJ2-1 TRBV5-4 . 15 TGTGCCAGCAGCTTGTCGGCGGGAGGTAGCAATGAGCAGTTCTTC CASSLSAGGSNEQFF